The clone carrying this T cell receptor (beta chain) was seen at least ten times. Its cognate antigen is unknown. The TCRbeta library incorporated unique molecular identifiers. TCRdb used MiXCR to reprocess the PCR reads, holding one entry per CDR3 protein. The sample contains around 15,000 distinct CDR3 sequences, around 5% of which appear only once. The sample is drawn from a study of T-cell reconstitution after alpha-beta-depleted transplantation in children. Study-wide results and limits: The authors attributed T-cell counts and diversity one year after transplant mostly to newly produced T cells. Some patients owed their high day-60 TCRbeta diversity to surviving recipient T cells and thymic progenitors. There were reportedly several hundred expanded graft clones from which alpha-beta T cells came about two months after transplant.

The sequence derives from a boy aged 5-17 years with acute lymphoblastic leukemia, due to receive a stem cell transplant. This specimen consisted of PBMCs, obtained before TCRalphabeta/CD19-depleted stem cell transplant.

CDR3 residues: CASSLWGRLFF. CDR3 nucleotide sequence: TGTGCCAGCAGCTTATGGGGTAGACTGTTTTTT. The chain has TRBV7-9 and TRBJ1-4; D call uncertain. V dropped 2 bases and J dropped 13 bases, with 8 bases sitting between them. This CDR3 has 11 residues. The germline V gene encodes CDR1 SEHNR and CDR2 FQNEAQ (reference sequence).